The 28 T cell receptor beta chains presented below share a single source sample, sequenced in a study of lymphopenia after photon versus proton radiotherapy. The assay was immunoSEQ multiplex PCR, and TCRdb's table has in-frame clones only and misses some. The sample holds 20,000 to 25,000 clones, 75% to 90% seen once. The input for sequencing was peripheral blood, taken from a patient treated with photon-based radiotherapy. The receptor source for this set is a man in his 60s with pancreatic cancer.

The V gene is TRBV27, the J gene TRBJ2-4, with no clear D. The CDR3 extends over 13 amino acids. The germline V gene has CDR1 MNHEY and CDR2 SMNVEV (reference sequence). Trimming took off 5 bases at V and 8 bases at J, with 13 bases between the two ends. The CDR3, as DNA: TGTGCCAGCAGTCCCACCTCCGAAGACATTCAGTACTTC. Translation gives CASSPTSEDIQYF.

Written as DNA, the CDR3 is TGTGCCAGTAGTCGAGGAGGTTTGGCTGAGACCCAGTACTTC. Amino acid sequence: CASSRGGLAETQYF. The chain combines TRBV19 with TRBJ2-5; weak D call: TRBD2 (5 bases). CDR1 is LNHDA, CDR2 SQIVND, per germline (reference sequence). Trimming took 5 bases from V and 5 from J, leaving 15 bases between them. This CDR3 has 14 residues.

The gene calls are TRBV7-9 and TRBJ2-5; 7 bases are shared with TRBD2. CDR1 is SEHNR and CDR2 is FQNEAQ in the germline V gene (reference sequence). The length of the CDR3 is 15 residues. J lost 2 bases, V lost 5 bases, and 8 bases had no gene match. CDR3 coding DNA: TGTGCCAGCAGCGGAAAGCTGGGGGGGCAAGAGACCCAGTACTTC. Its translation: CASSGKLGGQETQYF.

This chain connects TRBV19 to TRBJ1-2, with D hard to call. Germline CDR1 and CDR2: LNHDA and SQIVND (reference sequence). CDR3 length: 12 amino acids. Trimming shortened V by 3 bases and J by 7 bases, and 9 bases separated the two germline ends. CDR3 region: CASSIKGGGYTF. CDR3 in DNA: TGTGCCAGTAGTATTAAGGGAGGTGGCTACACCTTC.

The chain's CDR3 is CASSSRLAGSYNEQFF. The DNA for the CDR3 is TGTGCCAGCAGTTCCAGACTAGCCGGGTCCTACAATGAGCAGTTCTTC. This rearrangement joins TRBV6-6 to TRBJ2-1; 7 positions agree with TRBD2. Germline V gene sequence: CDR1 MNHNY, CDR2 SVGAGI (reference sequence). CDR3 length: 16 residues. V trimming: 4 bases; J trimming: 1 base; junction bases outside the gene matches: 7.

V usage is TRBV9 and J usage is TRBJ1-2; D is unresolved. This CDR3 has 14 amino acids. V was pared by 1 base and J by 0 bases, with 7 bases between. CDR1 and CDR2 (germline): SGDLS, YYNGEE. The CDR3 protein is CASSVTPANYGYTF. CDR3 sequence (DNA): TGTGCCAGCAGCGTAACACCTGCTAACTATGGCTACACCTTC.

The chain uses TRBV5-1 and TRBJ2-1, with 9 bases aligning to TRBD2. V lost 0 bases, J lost 6 bases, and 7 bases stayed unmatched. The CDR3 is 16 residues long. CDR1 and CDR2 (germline): SGHRS, YFSETQ. For the CDR3, the DNA is TGCGCCAGCAGCTTGGCCTTGCGCGGGGGGGCCAATGAGCAGTTCTTC. It encodes CASSLALRGGANEQFF.

This sequence joins TRBV27 and TRBJ1-5; no definite D call. The germline gives CDR1 MNHEY, CDR2 SMNVEV (reference sequence). The CDR3 is made up of 14 amino acids. The V end was cut by 3 bases, the J end by 6 bases, with 12 bases between. CDR3 sequence: CASSFGFPGQPQHF. CDR3 bases: TGTGCCAGCAGTTTTGGGTTTCCCGGTCAGCCCCAGCATTTT.

The rearrangement links TRBV4-1 to TRBJ2-7, with TRBD2 matching 9 bases. Trimming removed 2 bases from V and 1 base from J; junction bases left unmatched: 6. The CDR3 consists of 16 residues. Germline values: CDR1 MGHRA, CDR2 YSYEKL. CDR3: CASSQQGLASSYEQYF. CDR3 in DNA: TGCGCCAGCAGCCAACAAGGACTAGCGTCTTCCTACGAGCAGTACTTC.

The chain carries TRBV14 and TRBJ2-1; 12 nucleotides align to TRBD2. Germline CDR1 reads SGHDN; CDR2 reads FVKESK. V lost 11 bases to trimming and J lost 7 bases; unmatched junction nucleotides: 6. This CDR3 has 13 residues. CDR3 region: CACRLAGENEQFF. CDR3 in DNA: TGTGCCTGCCGACTAGCGGGGGAGAATGAGCAGTTCTTC.

CDR3 in amino acids: CASRNRAYNSPLHF. CDR3 nucleotides: TGTGCCAGCAGAAACAGGGCGTATAATTCACCCCTCCACTTT. V is TRBV6-5 and J is TRBJ1-6; tentative D call: TRBD1 (6 bases). CDR1 is MNHEY and CDR2 is SVGAGI in the germline V gene. V was clipped by 6 bases and J by 4 bases, with 10 bases between them. This CDR3 has 14 residues.

This clone was recorded a few times. The chain employs TRBV7-6 and TRBJ2-5, with 8 nucleotides matching TRBD2. CDR1 is SGHVS, CDR2 FNYEAQ, per germline. Unmatched junction bases numbered 10, after V lost 7 bases and J lost 6 bases. The CDR3 sequence is 14 residues long. CDR3 loop: CASTHSGVWKTQYF. In DNA form, the CDR3 reads TGTGCCAGCACCCATAGCGGGGTGTGGAAGACCCAGTACTTC.

This chain links TRBV5-5 with TRBJ1-6; D is perhaps TRBD1 (5 bases). There are 16 residues in the CDR3. Germline lookup yields CDR1 SGHKS and CDR2 YYEKEE (reference sequence). V was pared by 4 bases and J by 2 bases, with 13 bases between. CDR3: CASSLRRGPYNSPLHF. The CDR3 coding sequence is TGTGCCAGCAGCCTCAGGAGGGGACCCTATAATTCACCCCTCCACTTT.

The rearrangement links TRBV19 to TRBJ2-6; D is perhaps TRBD2 (5 bases). Germline values: CDR1 LNHDA, CDR2 SQIVND (reference sequence). The CDR3 length is 14 residues. V gave up 7 bases and J gave up 0 bases, with 7 bases separating them. The CDR3 loop reads CASNRGSGANVLTF. CDR3 nucleotides: TGTGCCAGTAATCGGGGCTCTGGGGCCAACGTCCTGACTTTC.

The chain carries TRBV6-5 and TRBJ2-6, with 9 bases that match TRBD1. The CDR3 extends over 15 amino acids. CDR1 and CDR2 from the germline V gene are MNHEY and SVGAGI. J lost 2 bases, V lost 6 bases, and 2 bases had no gene match. CDR3 DNA: TGTGCCAGCAGGGACAGGGGCCCTGGGGCCAACGTCCTGACTTTC. It is translated as CASRDRGPGANVLTF.

The chain carries TRBV2 and TRBJ1-4, with TRBD1 as a possible D gene (5 bases). V was cut by 1 base and J by 11 bases, with 14 bases left in between. In germline, CDR1 is SNHLY, CDR2 FYNNEI. This CDR3 region has 14 residues. The CDR3 is CASSEGQGILKLFF. The CDR3 nucleotides are TGTGCCAGCAGTGAAGGCCAGGGAATTTTGAAACTGTTTTTT.

In DNA, the CDR3 is TGTGCCAGCAGTGATAAGGCCGCTCCGCCCCAGCATTTT. This gives the protein CASSDKAAPPQHF. The chain employs TRBV6-1 and TRBJ1-5; D gene uncertain. CDR3 length equals 13 residues. V lost 3 bases and J lost 9, with 12 bases in between. From germline, CDR1 is MNHNS and CDR2 SASEGT.

This chain uses TRBV16 with TRBJ2-5, with TRBD2 matching 10 bases. Germline CDR1 and CDR2: KGHSY and FQNENV. This CDR3 region has 18 residues. V was clipped by 6 bases and J by 1 base; unmatched bases: 14. In DNA form, the CDR3 reads TGTGCCAGCAGACCTACCCGGTTAGCGGGGGGCATCCAAGAGACCCAGTACTTC. Protein product: CASRPTRLAGGIQETQYF.

This clone was observed a single time. CDR3 protein: CASSPSPGSQETQYF. Written as DNA, the CDR3 is TGCGCCAGCAGCCCCTCTCCGGGGAGCCAAGAGACCCAGTACTTC. The chain is built from TRBV4-3 and TRBJ2-5; TRBD2 might be the D (5 bases). The CDR3 has 15 residues. The V gene's germline CDR1 is LGHNA and CDR2 YSLEER. Trimming removed 4 bases at V and 1 base at J, with 13 bases between.

The chain carries TRBV5-1 and TRBJ1-1; perhaps TRBD1 as D (6 bases). The CDR3 extends over 15 amino acids. The germline gives CDR1 SGHRS, CDR2 YFSETQ. Trimming removed 3 bases from V and 1 base from J, with 13 bases in between. CDR3 in amino acids: CASSSGDTSNTEAFF. The CDR3 DNA sequence: TGCGCCAGCAGCTCGGGGGACACCTCGAACACTGAAGCTTTCTTT.

This clone was seen more than once but under ten times. The V and J genes are TRBV4-2 and TRBJ1-4; no definite D call. V was pared by 2 bases and J by 2 bases, with 12 bases between. The CDR3 sequence is 16 residues long. The germline V gene has CDR1 LGHNA and CDR2 YNFKEQ. CDR3 in DNA: TGTGCCAGCAGCCAATCATCGCGGAGTACTAATGAAAAACTGTTTTTT. As protein: CASSQSSRSTNEKLFF.

This clone turned up a few times. The chain couples TRBV5-6 to TRBJ2-3; 9 bases map to TRBD1. CDR1 SGHDT and CDR2 YYEEEE come from the germline V gene. CDR3 length: 16 residues. J lost 4 bases, V lost 4 bases, and 10 bases had no gene match. CDR3 region: CASSSPRDRVSDTQYF. DNA for the CDR3: TGTGCCAGCAGCAGCCCCCGGGACAGGGTATCAGATACGCAGTATTTT.

This clone was seen a few times. The rearrangement links TRBV5-6 to TRBJ1-2; D is perhaps TRBD1 (6 bases). The CDR3 totals 15 residues. Trimming cost V 5 bases and J 2 bases, with 16 bases left between them. In germline, CDR1 is SGHDT, CDR2 YYEEEE. The CDR3 region is CASRHTSGDNYGYTF. The CDR3 DNA follows: TGTGCCAGCAGGCACACATCAGGGGACAACTATGGCTACACCTTC.

The chain is built from TRBV19 and TRBJ1-1; tentatively, D is TRBD1 (5 bases). This CDR3 is 14 amino acids long. Germline V gene data show CDR1 as LNHDA and CDR2 as SQIVND (reference sequence). V dropped 6 bases and J dropped 5 bases, with 16 bases sitting between them. DNA of the CDR3: TGTGCCAGTAGCCCGGGGGGTAGCGGGACTGAAGCTTTCTTT. This translates into CASSPGGSGTEAFF.

The V gene is TRBV6-5, the J gene TRBJ2-7, with D hard to call. Trimming stripped 4 bases from V and 4 bases from J, with 5 bases between. The CDR3 covers 11 residues. From germline, CDR1 is MNHEY and CDR2 SVGAGI. The CDR3 coding sequence is TGTGCCAGCAGTTCACGGTACGAGCAGTACTTC. Amino acid sequence: CASSSRYEQYF.

The chain combines TRBV6-5 with TRBJ1-6; D not certain. In germline, CDR1 is MNHEY, CDR2 SVGAGI. Trimming pared 5 bases from V and 8 bases from J, leaving 10 bases between. The length of the CDR3 is 13 residues. Here the CDR3 DNA reads TGTGCCAGCAGTCATATTTCCGATTCACCCCTCCACTTT. It translates to CASSHISDSPLHF.

The chain employs TRBV19 and TRBJ1-1; 9 bases line up with TRBD1. J was trimmed by 5 bases and V by 3 bases; bases with no gene match: 10. The CDR3 runs 16 residues. CDR1 and CDR2 from the germline V gene are LNHDA and SQIVND (reference sequence). The CDR3 DNA reads as TGTGCCAGTAGTATGGGGAGGGACAGGGATTCTACTGAAGCTTTCTTT. Protein: CASSMGRDRDSTEAFF.

This clone was counted once. The chain joins TRBV25-1 to TRBJ1-1, with 11 bases matching TRBD1. The germline V gene encodes CDR1 MGHDK and CDR2 SYGVNS. V lost 2 bases, J lost 5 bases, and 4 bases stayed unmatched. This CDR3 has 15 residues. In DNA, the CDR3 is TGTGCCAGCAGTGAAGGGACAGGGGGTTGGACTGAAGCTTTCTTT. Translation: CASSEGTGGWTEAFF.